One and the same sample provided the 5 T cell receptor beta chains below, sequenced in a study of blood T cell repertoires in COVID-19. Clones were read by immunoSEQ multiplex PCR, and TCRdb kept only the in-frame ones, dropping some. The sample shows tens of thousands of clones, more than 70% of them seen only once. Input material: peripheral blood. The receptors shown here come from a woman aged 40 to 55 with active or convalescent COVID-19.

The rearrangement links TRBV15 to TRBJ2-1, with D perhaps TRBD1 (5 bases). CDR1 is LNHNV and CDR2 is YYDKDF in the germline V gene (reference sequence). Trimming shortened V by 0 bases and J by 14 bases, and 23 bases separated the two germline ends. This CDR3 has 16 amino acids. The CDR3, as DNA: TGTGCCACCAGCAGAGATCGTGGTGTTCCAGTCCCGGACAAGTTCTTC. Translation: CATSRDRGVPVPDKFF.

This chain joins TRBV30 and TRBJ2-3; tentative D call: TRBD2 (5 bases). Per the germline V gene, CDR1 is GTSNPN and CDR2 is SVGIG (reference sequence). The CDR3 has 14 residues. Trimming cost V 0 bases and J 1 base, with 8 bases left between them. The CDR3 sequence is CAWSVAGGTDTQYF. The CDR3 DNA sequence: TGTGCCTGGAGTGTGGCGGGCGGCACAGATACGCAGTATTTT. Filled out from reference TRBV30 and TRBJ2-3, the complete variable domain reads SQTIHQWPATLVQPVGSPLSLECTVEGTSNPNLYWYRQAAGRGLQLLFYSVGIGQISSEVPQNLSASRPQDRQFILSSKKLLLSDSGFYLCAWSVAGGTDTQYFGPGTRLTVL.

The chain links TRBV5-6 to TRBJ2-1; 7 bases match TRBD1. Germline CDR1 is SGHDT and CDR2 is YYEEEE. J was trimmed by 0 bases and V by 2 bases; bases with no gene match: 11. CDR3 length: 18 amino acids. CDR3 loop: CASSFPARGWSSYNEQFF. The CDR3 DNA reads TGTGCCAGCAGCTTCCCGGCCAGGGGGTGGAGCTCCTACAATGAGCAGTTCTTC.

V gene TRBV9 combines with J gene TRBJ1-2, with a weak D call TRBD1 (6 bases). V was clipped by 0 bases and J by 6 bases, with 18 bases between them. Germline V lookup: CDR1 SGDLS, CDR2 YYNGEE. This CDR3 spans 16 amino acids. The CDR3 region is CASSVAAQGRGDGYTF. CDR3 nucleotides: TGTGCCAGCAGCGTAGCGGCACAGGGACGAGGCGATGGCTACACCTTC. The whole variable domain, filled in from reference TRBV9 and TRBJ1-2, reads DSGVTQTPKHLITATGQRVTLRCSPRSGDLSVYWYQQSLDQGLQFLIQYYNGEERAKGNILERFSAQQFPDLHSELNLSSLELGDSALYFCASSVAAQGRGDGYTFGSGTRLTVV.

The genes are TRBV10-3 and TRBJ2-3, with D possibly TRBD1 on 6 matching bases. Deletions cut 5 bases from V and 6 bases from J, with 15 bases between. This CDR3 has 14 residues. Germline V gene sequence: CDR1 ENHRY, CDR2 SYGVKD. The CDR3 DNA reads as TGTGCCATCAGTAAAGGGCAGGGGTGGGATACGCAGTATTTT. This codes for CAISKGQGWDTQYF.